The source of this TCR beta chain is a study of T-cell memory formation after mild COVID-19. This clonotype has a handful of counts. Germline trimming cut 0 bases from V and 6 bases from J; bases unmatched to any gene: 3. Germline V gives CDR1 LGHNA, CDR2 YNFKEQ. The CDR3 is 15 amino acids. From the 5' RACE reads, TCRdb called clonotypes with MiXCR, one entry per CDR3 protein. The sample has around 300,000 distinct CDR3 sequences, around 15% seen once. The rearrangement uses TRBV4-2 and TRBJ1-5; 9 positions match TRBD1. The receptor's source is a man between 18 and 29 years old who had mild COVID-19 (a few samples of this study predate the infection). Cell type and time point are not known. Sequencing was performed on PBMCs or a T cell subset sorted from them (not recorded which). CDR3 bases: TGTGCCAGCAGCCAAGAACAGGGGGCAGTTCAGCCCCAGCATTTT. Its translation: CASSQEQGAVQPQHF.